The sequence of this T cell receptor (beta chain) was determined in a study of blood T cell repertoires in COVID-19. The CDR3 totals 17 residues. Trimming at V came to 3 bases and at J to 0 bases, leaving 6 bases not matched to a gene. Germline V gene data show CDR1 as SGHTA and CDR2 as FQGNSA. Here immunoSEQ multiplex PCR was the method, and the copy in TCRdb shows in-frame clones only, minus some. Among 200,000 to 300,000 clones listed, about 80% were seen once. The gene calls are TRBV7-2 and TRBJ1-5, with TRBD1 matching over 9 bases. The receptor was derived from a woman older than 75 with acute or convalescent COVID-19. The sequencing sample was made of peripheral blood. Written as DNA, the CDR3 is TGTGCCAGCAGCTTCCCACAGGGGGCGAATAGCAATCAGCCCCAGCATTTT. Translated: CASSFPQGANSNQPQHF. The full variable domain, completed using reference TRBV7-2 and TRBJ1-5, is GAGVSQSPSNKVTEKGKDVELRCDPISGHTALYWYRQSLGQGLEFLIYFQGNSAPDKSGLPSDRFSAERTGGSVSTLTIQRTQQEDSAVYLCASSFPQGANSNQPQHFGDGTRLSIL.